Listed here is a single TCR beta chain. Its target is unknown. This specimen belongs to a study of PD-1 blockade in classical Hodgkin lymphoma. Study information: Each patient was given nivolumab 3 mg/kg through a vein every 2 weeks. Findings and limits, study-wide: By C4D1, CD4+ diversity increased significantly, especially in complete responders. Relapsed/refractory patients reportedly had the lowest baseline TCR diversity, below newly diagnosed patients, who were below healthy donors.

Method: immunoSEQ multiplex PCR; TCRdb's copy keeps in-frame clones and lacks some. The data contain approximately 10,000 clones, 65% to 85% of them singletons. As for time point: cycle 4 day 1 (C4D1), after around six weeks of nivolumab. Relapse was seen in all patients after autologous stem cell transplantation, and brentuximab vedotin exposure was variable. Negative selection with magnetic separation was used to purify CD4+ T cells from thawed PBMCs. V shed 4 bases, J shed 2 bases, and the junction held 3 bases outside the gene matches. The germline gives CDR1 SGHNT, CDR2 YENEEA. The length of the CDR3 is 15 residues.

The sample consisted of CD4+ T cells from blood, taken before the fourth cycle of nivolumab. This sequence joins TRBV11-3 and TRBJ2-5; 11 bases are a match to TRBD2. This sequence was found in a human donor with classical Hodgkin lymphoma. CDR3 in DNA: TGTGCCAGCAGCTCGGGACTAGCGGCACAAGAGACCCAGTACTTC. Its translation is CASSSGLAAQETQYF. The complete variable domain, with remaining parts taken from reference TRBV11-3 and TRBJ2-5, reads EAGVVQSPRYKIIEKKQPVAFWCNPISGHNTLYWYLQNLGQGPELLIRYENEEAVDDSQLPKDRFSAERLKGVDSTLKIQPAELGDSAVYLCASSSGLAAQETQYFGPGTRLLVL.